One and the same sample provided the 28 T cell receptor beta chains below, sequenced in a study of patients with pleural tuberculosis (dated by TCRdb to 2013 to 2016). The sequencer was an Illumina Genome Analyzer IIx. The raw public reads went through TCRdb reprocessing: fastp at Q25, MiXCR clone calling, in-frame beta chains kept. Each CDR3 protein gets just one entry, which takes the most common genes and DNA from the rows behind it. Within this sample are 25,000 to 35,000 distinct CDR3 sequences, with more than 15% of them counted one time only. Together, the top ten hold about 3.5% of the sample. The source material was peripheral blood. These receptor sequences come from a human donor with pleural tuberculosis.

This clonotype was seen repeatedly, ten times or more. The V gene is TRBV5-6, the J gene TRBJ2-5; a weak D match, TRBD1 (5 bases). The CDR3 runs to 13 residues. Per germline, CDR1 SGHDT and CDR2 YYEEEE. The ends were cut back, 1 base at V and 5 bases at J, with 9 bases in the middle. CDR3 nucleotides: TGTGCCAGCAGCTTGCAGGGAAAGGAGACCCAGTACTTC. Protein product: CASSLQGKETQYF.

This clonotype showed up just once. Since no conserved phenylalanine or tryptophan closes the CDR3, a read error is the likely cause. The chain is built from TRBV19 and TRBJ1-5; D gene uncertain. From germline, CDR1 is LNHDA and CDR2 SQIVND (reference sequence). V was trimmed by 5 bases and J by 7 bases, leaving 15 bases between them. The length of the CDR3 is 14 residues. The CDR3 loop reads CASSETRLQQPQHL. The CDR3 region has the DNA TGTGCCAGTAGTGAAACAAGGCTCCAACAGCCCCAGCATCTT.

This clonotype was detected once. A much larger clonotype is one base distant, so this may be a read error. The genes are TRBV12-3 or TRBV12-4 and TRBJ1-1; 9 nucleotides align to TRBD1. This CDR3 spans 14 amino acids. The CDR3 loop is CASSSTGGSTDAFF. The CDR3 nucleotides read TGTGCCAGCAGTTCGACAGGGGGGAGCACTGATGCTTTCTTT.

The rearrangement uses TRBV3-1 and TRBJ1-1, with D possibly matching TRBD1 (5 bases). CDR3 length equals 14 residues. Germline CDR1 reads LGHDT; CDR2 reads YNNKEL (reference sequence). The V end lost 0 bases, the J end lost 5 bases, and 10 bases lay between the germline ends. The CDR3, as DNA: TGTGCCAGCAGCCAAGATCTTGGGGGGACTGAAGCTTTCTTT. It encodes CASSQDLGGTEAFF.

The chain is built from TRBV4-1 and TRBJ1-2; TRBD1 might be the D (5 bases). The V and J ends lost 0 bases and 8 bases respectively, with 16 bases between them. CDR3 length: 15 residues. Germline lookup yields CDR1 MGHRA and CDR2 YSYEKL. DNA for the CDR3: TGCGCCAGCAGCCAAGACAAGGGGAGGGCGGCGGGCTACACCTTC. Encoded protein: CASSQDKGRAAGYTF.

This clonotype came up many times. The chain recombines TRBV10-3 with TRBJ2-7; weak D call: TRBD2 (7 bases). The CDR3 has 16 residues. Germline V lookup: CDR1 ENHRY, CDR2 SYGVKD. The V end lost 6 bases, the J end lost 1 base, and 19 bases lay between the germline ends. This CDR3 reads CAIRPTGGLQSYEQYF. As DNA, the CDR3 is TGTGCCATCAGGCCCACGGGGGGCCTTCAATCCTACGAGCAGTACTTC.

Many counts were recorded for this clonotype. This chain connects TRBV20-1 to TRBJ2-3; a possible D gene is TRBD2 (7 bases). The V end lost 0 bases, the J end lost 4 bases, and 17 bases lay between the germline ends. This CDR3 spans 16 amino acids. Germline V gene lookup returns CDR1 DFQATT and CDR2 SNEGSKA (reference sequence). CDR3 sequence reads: CSARDRGGIGPDTQYF. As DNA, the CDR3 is TGCAGTGCTAGAGATAGGGGGGGAATAGGGCCAGATACGCAGTATTTT.

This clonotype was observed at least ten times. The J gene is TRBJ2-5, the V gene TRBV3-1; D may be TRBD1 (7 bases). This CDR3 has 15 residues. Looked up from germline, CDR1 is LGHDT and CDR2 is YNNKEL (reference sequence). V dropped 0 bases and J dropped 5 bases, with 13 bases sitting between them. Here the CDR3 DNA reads TGTGCCAGCAGCCAAGAGGAGGGGGCGCGGGAGACCCAGTACTTC. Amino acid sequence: CASSQEEGARETQYF.

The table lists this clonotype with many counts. This CDR3 reads CAFRGGRNTEAFF. CDR3 in DNA: TGTGCATTCAGGGGGGGGCGGAACACTGAAGCTTTCTTT. V and J are TRBV2 and TRBJ1-1, with TRBD1 matching 7 bases. Germline V CDR1 and CDR2: SNHLY, FYNNEI. This CDR3 has 13 amino acids.

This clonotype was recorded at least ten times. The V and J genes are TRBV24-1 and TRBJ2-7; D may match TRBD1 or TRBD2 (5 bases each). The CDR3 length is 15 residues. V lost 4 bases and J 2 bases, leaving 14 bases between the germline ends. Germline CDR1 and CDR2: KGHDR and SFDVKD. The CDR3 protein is CATSDSGTLAYEQYF. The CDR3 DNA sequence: TGTGCCACCAGTGACTCCGGGACCTTAGCCTACGAGCAGTACTTC.

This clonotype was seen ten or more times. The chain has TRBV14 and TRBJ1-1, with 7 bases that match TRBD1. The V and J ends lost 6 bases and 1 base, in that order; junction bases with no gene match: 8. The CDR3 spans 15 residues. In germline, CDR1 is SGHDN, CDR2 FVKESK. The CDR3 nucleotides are TGTGCCAGCAGGAACTTGGGACAGCCGAACACTGAAGCTTTCTTT. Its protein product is CASRNLGQPNTEAFF.

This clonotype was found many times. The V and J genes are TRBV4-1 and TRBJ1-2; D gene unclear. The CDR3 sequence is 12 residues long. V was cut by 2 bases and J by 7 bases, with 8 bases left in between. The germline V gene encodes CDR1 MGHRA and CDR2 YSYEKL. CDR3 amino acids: CASSQIPGGYTF. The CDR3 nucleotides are TGCGCCAGCAGCCAAATCCCGGGTGGCTACACCTTC.

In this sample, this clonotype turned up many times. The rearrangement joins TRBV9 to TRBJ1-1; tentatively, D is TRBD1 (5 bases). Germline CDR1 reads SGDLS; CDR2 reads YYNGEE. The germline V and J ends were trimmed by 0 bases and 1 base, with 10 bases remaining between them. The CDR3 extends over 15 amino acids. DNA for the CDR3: TGTGCCAGCAGCGTAGAGGGACGGGAGAACACTGAAGCTTTCTTT. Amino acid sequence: CASSVEGRENTEAFF.

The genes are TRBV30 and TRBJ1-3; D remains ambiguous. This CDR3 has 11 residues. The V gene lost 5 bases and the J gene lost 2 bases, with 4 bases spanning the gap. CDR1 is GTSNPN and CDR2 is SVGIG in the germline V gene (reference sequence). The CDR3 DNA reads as TGTGCCTGGTCCCCTGGAAACACCATATATTTT. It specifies CAWSPGNTIYF.

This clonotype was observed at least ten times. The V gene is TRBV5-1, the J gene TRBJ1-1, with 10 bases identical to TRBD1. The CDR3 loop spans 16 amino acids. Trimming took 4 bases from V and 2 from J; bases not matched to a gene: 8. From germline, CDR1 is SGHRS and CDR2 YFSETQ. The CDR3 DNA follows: TGCGCCAGCAGCCGAAGACAGGGGGCGGCAAACACTGAAGCTTTCTTT. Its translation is CASSRRQGAANTEAFF. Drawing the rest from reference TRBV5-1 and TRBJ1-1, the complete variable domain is KAGVTQTPRYLIKTRGQQVTLSCSPISGHRSVSWYQQTPGQGLQFLFEYFSETQRNKGNFPGRFSGRQFSNSRSEMNVSTLELGDSALYLCASSRRQGAANTEAFFGQGTRLTVV.

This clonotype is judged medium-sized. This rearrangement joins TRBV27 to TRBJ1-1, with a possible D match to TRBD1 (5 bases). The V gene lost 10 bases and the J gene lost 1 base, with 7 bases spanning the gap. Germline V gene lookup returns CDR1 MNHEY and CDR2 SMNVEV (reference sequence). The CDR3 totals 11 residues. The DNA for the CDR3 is TGTGCCACCCAGGGGAACACTGAAGCTTTCTTT. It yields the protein CATQGNTEAFF.

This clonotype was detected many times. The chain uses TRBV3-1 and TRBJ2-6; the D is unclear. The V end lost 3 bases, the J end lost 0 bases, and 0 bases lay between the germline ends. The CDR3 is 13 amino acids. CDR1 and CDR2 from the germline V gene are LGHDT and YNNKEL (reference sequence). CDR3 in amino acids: CASSHSGANVLTF. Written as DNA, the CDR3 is TGTGCCAGCAGCCACTCTGGGGCCAACGTCCTGACTTTC.

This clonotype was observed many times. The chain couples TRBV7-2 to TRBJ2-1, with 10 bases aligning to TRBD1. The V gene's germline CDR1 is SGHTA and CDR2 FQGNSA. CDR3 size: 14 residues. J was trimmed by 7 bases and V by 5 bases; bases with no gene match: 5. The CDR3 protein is CASSVDRGLNEQFF. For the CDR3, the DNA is TGTGCCAGCAGCGTCGACAGGGGGCTTAATGAGCAGTTCTTC. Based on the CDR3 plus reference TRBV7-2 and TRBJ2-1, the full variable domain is GAGVSQSPSNKVTEKGKDVELRCDPISGHTALYWYRQSLGQGLEFLIYFQGNSAPDKSGLPSDRFSAERTGGSVSTLTIQRTQQEDSAVYLCASSVDRGLNEQFFGPGTRLTVL.

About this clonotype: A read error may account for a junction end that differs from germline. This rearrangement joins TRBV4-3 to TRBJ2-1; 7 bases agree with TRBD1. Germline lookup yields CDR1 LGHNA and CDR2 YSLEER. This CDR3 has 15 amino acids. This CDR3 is CASSQDRTGLNERFF. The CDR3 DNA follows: TGCGCCAGCAGCCAAGATCGGACAGGCCTCAATGAGCGGTTCTTC.

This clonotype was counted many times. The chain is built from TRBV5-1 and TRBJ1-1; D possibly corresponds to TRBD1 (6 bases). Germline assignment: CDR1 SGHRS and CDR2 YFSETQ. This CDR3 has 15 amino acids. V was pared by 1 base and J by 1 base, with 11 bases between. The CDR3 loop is CASSLRGHWNTEAFF. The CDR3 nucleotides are TGCGCCAGCAGCTTGAGGGGACATTGGAACACTGAAGCTTTCTTT.

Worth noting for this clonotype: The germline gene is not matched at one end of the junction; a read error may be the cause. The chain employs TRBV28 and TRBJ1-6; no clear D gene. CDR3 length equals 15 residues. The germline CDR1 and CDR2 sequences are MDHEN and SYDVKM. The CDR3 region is CASGLSSYHNSPLHF. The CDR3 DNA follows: TGTGCCAGCGGTTTATCCAGCTACCATAATTCACCCCTCCACTTT.

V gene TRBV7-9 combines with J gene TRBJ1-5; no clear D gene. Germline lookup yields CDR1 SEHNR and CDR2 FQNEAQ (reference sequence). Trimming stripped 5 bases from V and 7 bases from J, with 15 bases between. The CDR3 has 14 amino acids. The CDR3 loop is CASSQDLLGQPQHF. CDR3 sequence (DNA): TGTGCCAGCAGCCAAGATCTTCTCGGCCAGCCCCAGCATTTT.

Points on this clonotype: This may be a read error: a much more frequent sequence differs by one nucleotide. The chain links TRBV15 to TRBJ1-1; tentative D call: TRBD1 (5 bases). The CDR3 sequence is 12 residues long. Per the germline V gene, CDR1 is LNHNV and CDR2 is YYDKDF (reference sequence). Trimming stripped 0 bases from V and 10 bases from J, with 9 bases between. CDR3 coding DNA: TGTGCCACCAGCAGAGATAGGGGTGGAGCTTTCTTT. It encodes CATSRDRGGAFF.

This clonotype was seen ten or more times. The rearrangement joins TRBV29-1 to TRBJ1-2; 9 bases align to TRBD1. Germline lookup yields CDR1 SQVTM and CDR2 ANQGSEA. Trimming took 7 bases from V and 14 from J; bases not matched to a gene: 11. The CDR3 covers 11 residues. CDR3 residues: CSAWDRVQNTF. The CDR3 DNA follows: TGCAGCGCTTGGGACAGGGTGCAAAATACCTTC.

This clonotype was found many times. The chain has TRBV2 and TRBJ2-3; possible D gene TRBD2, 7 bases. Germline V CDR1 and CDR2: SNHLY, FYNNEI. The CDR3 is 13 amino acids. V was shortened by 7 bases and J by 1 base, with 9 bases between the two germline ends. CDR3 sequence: CASTGGRTDTQYF. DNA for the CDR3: TGTGCCAGCACCGGGGGGCGCACAGATACGCAGTATTTT.

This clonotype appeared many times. The CDR3 is CASSEEILGQIYGYTF. In nucleotides, the CDR3 is TGTGCCAGCAGTGAAGAAATTTTGGGACAGATCTATGGCTACACCTTC. The chain couples TRBV6-1 to TRBJ1-2; TRBD1 matches 7 bases. Trimming took 1 base from V and 4 from J; bases not matched to a gene: 9. The CDR3 spans 16 residues. Germline V gene sequence: CDR1 MNHNS, CDR2 SASEGT.

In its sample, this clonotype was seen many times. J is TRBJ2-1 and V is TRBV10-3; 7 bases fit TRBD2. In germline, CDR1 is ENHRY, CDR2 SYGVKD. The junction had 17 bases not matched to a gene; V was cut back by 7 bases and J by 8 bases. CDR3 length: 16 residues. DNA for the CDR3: TGTGCCATCACCAGACTAGCCCCACAGTATAGGGATGAGCAGTTCTTC. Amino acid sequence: CAITRLAPQYRDEQFF.

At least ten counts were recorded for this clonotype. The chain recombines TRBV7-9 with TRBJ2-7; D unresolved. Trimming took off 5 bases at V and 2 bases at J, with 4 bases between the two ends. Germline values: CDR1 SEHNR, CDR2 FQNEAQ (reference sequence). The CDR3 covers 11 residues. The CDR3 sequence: CASSLTYEQYF. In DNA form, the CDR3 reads TGTGCCAGCAGCCTCACCTACGAGCAGTACTTC.